A single TCR beta chain is shown here with its context. The antigen is undetermined. TCRdb's copy holds only in-frame clones and misses some; the assay was immunoSEQ multiplex PCR. The sample yields 25,000 to 30,000 clones, around 77% seen once. The sample comes from a study of PD-1 blockade in classical Hodgkin lymphoma. Turning to the study itself: Each patient was given nivolumab 3 mg/kg through a vein every 2 weeks.

Germline V CDR1 and CDR2: LNHDA, SQIVND (reference sequence). V shed 4 bases and J 3 bases; nucleotides not matched to a gene: 0. The CDR3 spans 13 residues. Study-wide findings and caveats: There remain no defined causes for the repertoire differences, which possibly reflect disease activity or prior therapy.

Time point: cycle 4 day 1 (C4D1), after less than 7 weeks of nivolumab. The patients all showed relapse after autologous stem cell transplantation, while their brentuximab vedotin exposure varied. The chain joins TRBV19 to TRBJ2-7, with 10 positions matching TRBD1. Here the sequenced sample was peripheral blood mononuclear cells (PBMCs), taken before the fourth cycle of nivolumab. This TCR came from a human donor with classical Hodgkin lymphoma. The CDR3 region is CASSRDRGYEQYF. The CDR3 nucleotides are TGTGCCAGTAGTAGGGACAGGGGCTACGAGCAGTACTTC.